One sample yielded the 5 T cell receptor beta chains listed below, sequenced in a study of T-cell memory formation after mild COVID-19. TCRdb reanalysed the 5' RACE reads using MiXCR and keeps one entry per CDR3 protein. The sample shows around 5,000 distinct CDR3 sequences, around 45% of them seen only once. Sequencing was carried out using PBMCs or a T cell subset sorted from them (not recorded which). Source of these receptors: an adult who had mild COVID-19 (a few samples of this study predate the infection). Cell type and time point are not known.

This sequence joins TRBV4-3 and TRBJ2-5; D is ambiguous. V was trimmed by 0 bases and J by 2 bases, leaving 4 bases between them. The CDR3 contains 13 residues. Germline CDR1 is LGHNA and CDR2 is YSLEER. The CDR3 sequence is CASSQELQETQYF. In DNA, the CDR3 is TGCGCCAGCAGCCAAGAGTTGCAAGAGACCCAGTACTTC.

By sample share, this clonotype is medium-sized. The chain combines TRBV20-1 with TRBJ1-3; D is uncertain. CDR1 and CDR2 (germline): DFQATT, SNEGSKA (reference sequence). V shed 2 bases and J shed 0 bases, with 5 bases lying between them. CDR3 length: 13 amino acids. The CDR3 region has the DNA TGCAGTGCTAGACCGGACTCTGGAAACACCATATATTTT. It specifies CSARPDSGNTIYF.

In its sample, this clonotype is medium-sized (0.01 to 0.1%). This chain joins TRBV7-2 and TRBJ2-2, with D perhaps matching TRBD1 (6 bases). This CDR3 has 17 residues. V lost 2 bases, J lost 4 bases, and 17 bases lay in between. Germline CDR1 SGHTA, CDR2 FQGNSA. The CDR3 DNA sequence: TGTGCCAGCAGCTTAAGCTTGACCACAGGGCCCACCGGGGAGCTGTTTTTT. It is translated as CASSLSLTTGPTGELFF.

The rearrangement uses TRBV3-1 and TRBJ2-7; no definite D call. Between the trimmed V and J ends, which lost 0 bases and 0 bases, there was a span of 9 bases. Germline CDR1 reads LGHDT; CDR2 reads YNNKEL (reference sequence). This CDR3 contains 15 residues. CDR3 residues: CASSQDTWSSYEQYF. CDR3 nucleotides: TGTGCCAGCAGCCAAGATACATGGAGCTCCTACGAGCAGTACTTC.

This clonotype is medium-sized by share. The chain couples TRBV5-6 to TRBJ2-3; D possibly corresponds to TRBD2 (5 bases). The CDR3 extends over 18 amino acids. V was pared by 0 bases and J by 3 bases, with 20 bases between. Per the germline V gene, CDR1 is SGHDT and CDR2 is YYEEEE. CDR3 bases: TGTGCCAGCAGCTTGGTTTGGGGAGACACGCATGTAACAGATACGCAGTATTTT. Amino acids: CASSLVWGDTHVTDTQYF.